This TCR beta chain came from a study of cytomegalovirus exposure and HLA in healthy donors. Turning to the study itself: The same platform was used for the 130 or so validation repertoires as for the 666 first-cohort repertoires, as reported in a later analysis. Points from the study as a whole: High specificity and sensitivity for cytomegalovirus status were reported for the classifier.

This CDR3 spans 18 amino acids. Germline-derived CDR1 and CDR2 are LNHDA and SQIVND (reference sequence). The junction had 11 bases not matched to a gene; V was cut back by 4 bases and J by 2 bases. It was the approximately 130-subject validation cohort, separate from the roughly 700-subject first cohort, to which the donors belonged. The protocol was immunoSEQ multiplex PCR, while the TCRdb copy is restricted to in-frame clones and leaves out a portion. The sample includes some 54,000 clones, 75% to 95% of them seen just once. This clone was seen more than once but under ten times. As yet, its antigen is unknown.

The rearrangement links TRBV19 to TRBJ1-5; 10 bases map to TRBD1. Sequencing input: PBMCs. The sequence was collected from a man aged 18 to 35 in good health and CMV-seronegative. In DNA, the CDR3 is TGTGCCAGTAGTAAAGGATCCGGGACAGGGGTTGGCAATCAGCCCCAGCATTTT. Encoded protein: CASSKGSGTGVGNQPQHF.